The entry below gives a single T cell receptor beta chain sequence along with its context. The CDR3 length is 13 residues. The V end was cut by 4 bases, the J end by 6 bases, with 9 bases between. Germline V gives CDR1 LGHDT, CDR2 YNNKEL (reference sequence). This entry comes from a study of blood T cell repertoires in COVID-19. Study at large: The cDNA or gDNA used as material had been derived from T cells, B-cell-depleted T cells, or PBMCs.

Original methodology: Using reference gene primer amplification, nucleated cell counts were estimated. Sequencing used immunoSEQ multiplex PCR; TCRdb keeps in-frame clones, though not all of them. V and J calls and clone size are as listed in that table; D and trimming were resolved from the DNA. The data contain about 270,000 clones, roughly nine tenths of them seen just once; the ten biggest clones take up roughly 2.2%. The sequence came from a man aged 45-60 years with acute or convalescent COVID-19. V and J are TRBV3-1 (or the pseudogene TRBV3-2) and TRBJ1-4, with D possibly matching TRBD1 (5 bases). Sequences were obtained from peripheral blood. In DNA, the CDR3 is TGTGCCAGCAGCCCGGCCAGGGATGAAAAACTGTTTTTT. Translation: CASSPARDEKLFF.